This is a list of T cell receptor beta chains from one sample in a study of cytomegalovirus exposure and HLA in healthy donors. Clones were sequenced by immunoSEQ multiplex PCR, and TCRdb holds only the in-frame ones, with some missing. The data hold about 160,000 clones, with roughly 80% observed a single time. Sequencing was performed on PBMCs. The source is a woman in her twenties or thirties in good health and CMV-seropositive. Each CDR3 is given with its conserved first and last residue. Fields, in order: J gene, V gene, CDR3 length, clone size, D gene, CDR3 protein, CDR3 DNA. D genes are given only for firm matches. Rows give clone size only sometimes, using once, few, many, or a class for an expanded clone.

J gene: TRBJ2-1
V gene: TRBV7-3
CDR3 length: 15
clone size: .
D gene: .
CDR3 protein: CASSLQGGAYNEQFF
CDR3 DNA: TGTGCCAGCAGCCTACAGGGAGGGGCCTACAATGAGCAGTTCTTC

J gene: TRBJ1-1
V gene: TRBV29-1
CDR3 length: 13
clone size: .
D gene: .
CDR3 protein: CSVAMGGETEAFF
CDR3 DNA: TGCAGCGTTGCCATGGGAGGGGAGACTGAAGCTTTCTTT

J gene: TRBJ2-3
V gene: TRBV11-3
CDR3 length: 13
clone size: .
D gene: .
CDR3 protein: CASSSQTGDTQYF
CDR3 DNA: TGTGCCAGCAGCTCGCAGACTGGGGATACGCAGTATTTT

J gene: TRBJ2-3
V gene: TRBV9
CDR3 length: 16
clone size: .
D gene: .
CDR3 protein: CASSVAGGPRTDTQYF
CDR3 DNA: TGTGCCAGCAGCGTAGCTGGAGGGCCTAGAACAGATACGCAGTATTTT

J gene: TRBJ1-4
V gene: TRBV30
CDR3 length: 14
clone size: .
D gene: .
CDR3 protein: CAWNRGTTNEKLFF
CDR3 DNA: TGTGCCTGGAATAGAGGTACAACTAATGAAAAACTGTTTTTT

J gene: TRBJ2-7
V gene: TRBV9
CDR3 length: 15
clone size: .
D gene: .
CDR3 protein: CASPRETSSSYEQYF
CDR3 DNA: TGTGCCAGCCCCCGGGAAACCTCCTCTTCCTACGAGCAGTACTTC

J gene: TRBJ2-3
V gene: TRBV5-4
CDR3 length: 14
clone size: .
D gene: .
CDR3 protein: CASSLKGGADTQYF
CDR3 DNA: TGTGCCAGCAGCTTGAAAGGCGGGGCAGATACGCAGTATTTT

J gene: TRBJ1-2
V gene: TRBV5-4
CDR3 length: 12
clone size: .
D gene: .
CDR3 protein: CASSSDSYGYTF
CDR3 DNA: TGTGCCAGCAGTTCGGACAGCTATGGCTACACCTTC

J gene: TRBJ1-2
V gene: TRBV5-5
CDR3 length: 15
clone size: .
D gene: .
CDR3 protein: CASSLGRTSLYGYTF
CDR3 DNA: TGTGCCAGCAGCTTGGGTCGGACATCGCTCTATGGCTACACCTTC

J gene: TRBJ2-7
V gene: TRBV5-6
CDR3 length: 14
clone size: .
D gene: TRBD1
CDR3 protein: CASNLYRGTYEQYF
CDR3 DNA: TGTGCCAGCAACCTATACAGGGGGACCTACGAGCAGTACTTC

J gene: TRBJ2-2
V gene: TRBV7-3
CDR3 length: 14
clone size: .
D gene: .
CDR3 protein: CASSPTRPGGELFF
CDR3 DNA: TGTGCCAGCAGCCCCACTAGACCGGGTGGGGAGCTGTTTTTT

J gene: TRBJ1-5
V gene: TRBV7-3
CDR3 length: 9
clone size: .
D gene: .
CDR3 protein: CASNRPQHF
CDR3 DNA: TGTGCCAGCAACAGGCCCCAGCATTTT

J gene: TRBJ2-1
V gene: TRBV9
CDR3 length: 15
clone size: .
D gene: TRBD2
CDR3 protein: CASSVMSGGAYEQFF
CDR3 DNA: TGTGCCAGCAGCGTAATGAGCGGGGGGGCTTATGAGCAGTTCTTC

J gene: TRBJ2-1
V gene: TRBV6-4
CDR3 length: 14
clone size: .
D gene: TRBD1
CDR3 protein: CASSPDRSHNEQFF
CDR3 DNA: TGTGCCAGCAGTCCGGACAGGAGCCACAATGAGCAGTTCTTC

J gene: TRBJ1-6
V gene: TRBV6-5
CDR3 length: 15
clone size: .
D gene: .
CDR3 protein: CASSLGGVSGSPIHF
CDR3 DNA: TGTGCCAGCAGTTTAGGCGGGGTCTCAGGCTCACCCATCCACTTT

J gene: TRBJ1-5
V gene: TRBV6-5
CDR3 length: 13
clone size: .
D gene: TRBD1
CDR3 protein: CASRAQGNQPQHF
CDR3 DNA: TGTGCCAGCAGAGCACAGGGGAATCAGCCCCAGCATTTT

J gene: TRBJ2-7
V gene: TRBV5-1
CDR3 length: 15
clone size: .
D gene: .
CDR3 protein: CASSLEGGGLGEQYF
CDR3 DNA: TGCGCCAGCAGCTTGGAGGGCGGAGGTCTGGGCGAGCAGTACTTC

J gene: TRBJ1-3
V gene: TRBV9
CDR3 length: 10
clone size: few
D gene: .
CDR3 protein: CASGGNTIYF
CDR3 DNA: TGTGCCAGCGGCGGAAACACCATATATTTT

J gene: TRBJ1-1
V gene: TRBV4-3
CDR3 length: 17
clone size: .
D gene: .
CDR3 protein: CASSQDLGGVKRTEAFF
CDR3 DNA: TGCGCCAGCAGCCAAGATTTGGGGGGGGTTAAGCGCACTGAAGCTTTCTTT

J gene: TRBJ2-3
V gene: TRBV4-2
CDR3 length: 19
clone size: .
D gene: TRBD2
CDR3 protein: CASSQEWIAGGASTDTQYF
CDR3 DNA: TGTGCCAGCAGCCAAGAATGGATAGCGGGGGGTGCTAGCACAGATACGCAGTATTTT

J gene: TRBJ2-5
V gene: TRBV18
CDR3 length: 15
clone size: .
D gene: .
CDR3 protein: CASSPPSRAGETQYF
CDR3 DNA: TGTGCCAGCTCACCACCCTCCAGGGCTGGCGAGACCCAGTACTTC

J gene: TRBJ1-2
V gene: TRBV19
CDR3 length: 14
clone size: .
D gene: TRBD1
CDR3 protein: CASSMARGNYGYTF
CDR3 DNA: TGTGCCAGTAGTATGGCCAGGGGGAACTATGGCTACACCTTC

J gene: TRBJ1-5
V gene: TRBV5-6
CDR3 length: 14
clone size: .
D gene: .
CDR3 protein: CASSSGQLNQPKHF
CDR3 DNA: TGTGCCAGCAGTTCTGGGCAGCTAAATCAGCCCAAGCATTTT

J gene: TRBJ2-7
V gene: TRBV9
CDR3 length: 18
clone size: .
D gene: .
CDR3 protein: CASSVERVTGTPDGEQYF
CDR3 DNA: TGTGCCAGCAGCGTAGAGAGGGTAACCGGGACTCCTGACGGCGAGCAGTACTTC

J gene: TRBJ1-4
V gene: TRBV7-9
CDR3 length: 11
clone size: once
D gene: .
CDR3 protein: CASSSDERSFF
CDR3 DNA: TGTGCCAGCAGCTCGGATGAGAGGTCTTTTTTT

J gene: TRBJ1-3
V gene: TRBV7-2
CDR3 length: 13
clone size: .
D gene: .
CDR3 protein: CASSLSSGNTIYF
CDR3 DNA: TGTGCCAGCAGCTTGAGCTCTGGAAACACCATATATTTT

J gene: TRBJ2-7
V gene: TRBV19
CDR3 length: 12
clone size: .
D gene: .
CDR3 protein: CASSLGLGEQYF
CDR3 DNA: TGTGCCAGTAGTCTGGGACTCGGCGAGCAGTACTTC

J gene: TRBJ1-6
V gene: TRBV5-6
CDR3 length: 15
clone size: .
D gene: TRBD1
CDR3 protein: CASSLRQGGNSPLHF
CDR3 DNA: TGTGCCAGCAGCCTCCGACAGGGGGGGAATTCACCCCTCCACTTT

J gene: TRBJ2-7
V gene: TRBV5-1
CDR3 length: 16
clone size: .
D gene: .
CDR3 protein: CASSLAHRESSYEQYF
CDR3 DNA: TGCGCCAGCAGCTTGGCCCACAGGGAGAGCTCCTACGAGCAGTACTTC

J gene: TRBJ2-5
V gene: TRBV5-1
CDR3 length: 14
clone size: .
D gene: .
CDR3 protein: CASSPVAVGETQYF
CDR3 DNA: TGCGCCAGCAGTCCAGTAGCGGTGGGAGAGACCCAGTACTTC

J gene: TRBJ1-4
V gene: TRBV2
CDR3 length: 14
clone size: .
D gene: .
CDR3 protein: CASKRKGANEKLFF
CDR3 DNA: TGTGCCAGCAAAAGGAAGGGGGCTAATGAAAAACTGTTTTTT

J gene: TRBJ1-4
V gene: TRBV27
CDR3 length: 15
clone size: .
D gene: .
CDR3 protein: CASSPRLSGEEKLFF
CDR3 DNA: TGTGCCAGCAGTCCTAGACTCTCGGGAGAAGAAAAACTGTTTTTT

J gene: TRBJ2-7
V gene: TRBV6-1
CDR3 length: 14
clone size: .
D gene: TRBD1
CDR3 protein: CASRFGQGSYEQYF
CDR3 DNA: TGTGCCAGCAGGTTTGGACAGGGGTCCTACGAGCAGTACTTC

J gene: TRBJ1-6
V gene: TRBV10-3
CDR3 length: 16
clone size: .
D gene: .
CDR3 protein: CAISESWNQGNSPLHF
CDR3 DNA: TGTGCCATCAGTGAGTCTTGGAACCAGGGTAATTCACCCCTCCACTTT

J gene: TRBJ1-2
V gene: TRBV4-3
CDR3 length: 15
clone size: .
D gene: .
CDR3 protein: CASSPSRRHTYGYTF
CDR3 DNA: TGCGCCAGCAGCCCTTCTCGACGACACACCTATGGCTACACCTTC

J gene: TRBJ2-1
V gene: TRBV7-9
CDR3 length: 16
clone size: .
D gene: .
CDR3 protein: CASSDGYGDSYNEQFF
CDR3 DNA: TGTGCCAGCAGCGATGGGTACGGAGACTCCTACAATGAGCAGTTCTTC

J gene: TRBJ2-5
V gene: TRBV19
CDR3 length: 13
clone size: few
D gene: .
CDR3 protein: CASTSGGKETQYF
CDR3 DNA: .

J gene: TRBJ1-4
V gene: TRBV6-5
CDR3 length: 14
clone size: .
D gene: .
CDR3 protein: CASSYTATNEKLFF
CDR3 DNA: TGTGCCAGCAGTTACACTGCAACTAATGAAAAACTGTTTTTT

J gene: TRBJ2-1
V gene: TRBV20-1
CDR3 length: 10
clone size: .
D gene: .
CDR3 protein: CSAAGNEQFF
CDR3 DNA: TGCAGTGCTGCGGGGAATGAGCAGTTCTTC

J gene: TRBJ2-2
V gene: TRBV2
CDR3 length: 14
clone size: .
D gene: .
CDR3 protein: CASAERGGAGELFF
CDR3 DNA: TGTGCCAGCGCCGAGAGGGGGGGCGCCGGGGAGCTGTTTTTT

J gene: TRBJ2-7
V gene: TRBV29-1
CDR3 length: 11
clone size: .
D gene: .
CDR3 protein: CSVGTWDEQYF
CDR3 DNA: TGCAGCGTTGGGACTTGGGACGAGCAGTACTTC

J gene: TRBJ1-1
V gene: TRBV6-1
CDR3 length: 13
clone size: .
D gene: .
CDR3 protein: CASSEVPRQLAFF
CDR3 DNA: TGTGCCAGCAGTGAAGTGCCCCGACAGCTCGCTTTCTTT

J gene: TRBJ1-1
V gene: TRBV15
CDR3 length: 14
clone size: .
D gene: TRBD1
CDR3 protein: CATSPRGAYTEAFF
CDR3 DNA: TGTGCCACCAGCCCCAGGGGGGCTTACACTGAAGCTTTCTTT